These 28 T cell receptor beta chains came from one sample sequenced in a study of blood T cell repertoires in COVID-19. The table came from immunoSEQ multiplex PCR; TCRdb's copy has only in-frame clones and leaves some out. The sample lists 200,000 to 300,000 clones, 80% to 85% occurring once. Sequencing was performed on peripheral blood. The origin of the receptors is a man in his 60s with acute or convalescent COVID-19.

This clone has just one count. The rearrangement joins TRBV6-5 to TRBJ1-2; D gene uncertain. The germline V gene encodes CDR1 MNHEY and CDR2 SVGAGI. The germline V and J ends were trimmed by 0 bases and 8 bases, with 10 bases remaining between them. This CDR3 is built from 13 residues. The CDR3 DNA reads TGTGCCAGCAGTTACTCGGAGGGTGGAGGCTACACCTTC. Encoded protein: CASSYSEGGGYTF.

This clone was counted between two and nine times. The same CDR3 arises from other DNA sequences in this sample as well. V gene TRBV5-1 combines with J gene TRBJ2-7; 11 bases line up with TRBD1. The CDR3 loop spans 14 amino acids. V shed 4 bases, J shed 5 bases, and the junction held 5 bases outside the gene matches. The V gene's germline CDR1 is SGHRS and CDR2 YFSETQ. The DNA for the CDR3 is TGCGCCAGCAGCCTAGGACAGGGGGCCAACGAGCAGTACTTC. This codes for CASSLGQGANEQYF.

The J gene is TRBJ2-1, the V gene TRBV11-2; TRBD2 aligns across 8 bases. The trim removed 1 base at V and 8 bases at J, leaving 4 bases unmatched. The CDR3 extends over 14 amino acids. Germline V gene data show CDR1 as SGHAT and CDR2 as FQNNGV. Written as DNA, the CDR3 is TGTGCCAGCAGCTTAGCGGGAGGGCTCGATGAGCAGTTCTTC. It specifies CASSLAGGLDEQFF.

A few counts support this clone. This sequence joins TRBV19 and TRBJ1-5; D might be TRBD1 (6 bases). This CDR3 has 16 amino acids. Germline V CDR1 and CDR2: LNHDA, SQIVND (reference sequence). V was shortened by 1 base and J by 3 bases, with 13 bases between the two germline ends. This CDR3 is CASSIVTGGTNQPQHF. The DNA for the CDR3 is TGTGCCAGTAGTATAGTGACGGGGGGCACCAATCAGCCCCAGCATTTT.

The chain is built from TRBV19 and TRBJ1-5; perhaps TRBD1 as D (5 bases). The CDR3 contains 19 residues. The V and J ends lost 3 bases and 1 base respectively, with 22 bases between them. The germline V gene encodes CDR1 LNHDA and CDR2 SQIVND (reference sequence). The CDR3 reads CASSIRSGGGSRSNQPQHF. CDR3 sequence (DNA): TGTGCCAGTAGTATCAGATCCGGGGGTGGTAGTCGGAGCAATCAGCCCCAGCATTTT.

The rearrangement links TRBV5-1 to TRBJ2-3; 9 bases fit TRBD2. With V trimmed by 4 bases and J by 5 bases, 17 bases remained unmatched. This CDR3 comprises 18 residues. Germline loops: CDR1 SGHRS, CDR2 YFSETQ. The DNA for the CDR3 is TGCGCCAGCAGCACTGGAAAGCGGGGGGCCCCGGGGGAAGATACGCAGTATTTT. It codes for CASSTGKRGAPGEDTQYF.

The chain has TRBV4-3 and TRBJ2-7; a weak D match, TRBD1 (6 bases). This CDR3 contains 14 residues. V was trimmed by 1 base and J by 3 bases, leaving 10 bases between them. CDR1 is LGHNA, CDR2 YSLEER, per germline. The CDR3 bases are TGCGCCAGCAGCCAAGTACTACAGGGCTACGAGCAGTACTTC. This codes for CASSQVLQGYEQYF.

CDR3 sequence reads: CASSQTSGTEQYF. The DNA for the CDR3 is TGCGCCAGCAGCCAAACTAGCGGGACCGAGCAGTACTTC. This rearrangement joins TRBV4-3 to TRBJ2-7; 10 nucleotides agree with TRBD2. Germline V CDR1 and CDR2: LGHNA, YSLEER. V lost 2 bases, J lost 6 bases, and 1 base stayed unmatched. The CDR3 is 13 residues long.

The chain joins TRBV28 to TRBJ1-5, with 8 bases fitting TRBD1. This CDR3 is built from 20 residues. J lost 6 bases, V lost 3 bases, and 22 bases had no gene match. The germline V gene has CDR1 MDHEN and CDR2 SYDVKM. The CDR3 is CASSLPGPRTGYKGSQPQHF. The CDR3 nucleotides read TGTGCCAGCAGTTTGCCAGGACCTCGGACAGGGTACAAGGGAAGTCAGCCCCAGCATTTT.

The CDR3 loop is CASSLGRGPTEQFF. The CDR3 DNA reads TGTGCCAGCAGCTTAGGCCGAGGTCCCACCGAGCAGTTCTTC. The chain combines TRBV11-3 with TRBJ2-1, with D hard to call. CDR1 is SGHNT, CDR2 YENEEA, per germline. This CDR3 region has 14 residues. The V gene lost 1 base and the J gene lost 10 bases, with 14 bases spanning the gap. The whole variable domain, filled in from reference TRBV11-3 and TRBJ2-1, reads EAGVVQSPRYKIIEKKQPVAFWCNPISGHNTLYWYLQNLGQGPELLIRYENEEAVDDSQLPKDRFSAERLKGVDSTLKIQPAELGDSAVYLCASSLGRGPTEQFFGPGTRLTVL.

V gene TRBV10-3 combines with J gene TRBJ2-5; possible D gene TRBD2, 5 bases. The CDR3 is made up of 12 amino acids. CDR1 and CDR2 from the germline V gene are ENHRY and SYGVKD. CDR3 nucleotides: TGTGCACACGCCGGGAACCAAGAGACCCAGTACTTC. Residues: CAHAGNQETQYF.

On this clone: Different DNA sequences within this sample yield the same CDR3. The chain is built from TRBV7-9 and TRBJ1-1; D not resolved. CDR3 length: 13 residues. Trimming stripped 2 bases from V and 3 bases from J, with 7 bases between. Germline CDR1 reads SEHNR; CDR2 reads FQNEAQ (reference sequence). CDR3 coding DNA: TGTGCCAGCAGCTTATCGCGGTACACTGAAGCTTTCTTT. This gives the protein CASSLSRYTEAFF.

Only a few counts were recorded for this clone. Written as DNA, the CDR3 is TGTGCCAGCAGCCCTCCCGGCGAGGCCCCTGGCGGCACCGGGGAGCTGTTTTTT. This codes for CASSPPGEAPGGTGELFF. The genes are TRBV2 and TRBJ2-2; D uncertain. Germline-derived CDR1 and CDR2 are SNHLY and FYNNEI. CDR3 length: 18 residues. The V end lost 6 bases, the J end lost 4 bases, and 24 bases lay between the germline ends.

The CDR3 region has the DNA TGCGCCAGCAGCCCAAGACTAGCCCTAGATACGCAGTATTTT. This sequence encodes CASSPRLALDTQYF. The chain has TRBV5-1 and TRBJ2-3, with 7 bases that match TRBD2. V shed 4 bases, J shed 5 bases, and the junction held 7 bases outside the gene matches. The germline V gene has CDR1 SGHRS and CDR2 YFSETQ. This CDR3 spans 14 amino acids.

The chain carries TRBV6-2 or TRBV6-3 and TRBJ2-7; TRBD1 is a possible D gene (5 bases). The CDR3 totals 15 residues. The V end lost 0 bases, the J end lost 2 bases, and 11 bases lay between the germline ends. CDR1 and CDR2 (germline): MNHEY, SVGEGT. This CDR3 is CASSYSGRDAYEQYF. The CDR3 DNA follows: TGTGCCAGCAGTTACTCCGGCAGGGATGCCTACGAGCAGTACTTC.

The gene calls are TRBV18 and TRBJ2-3, with TRBD2 matching over 9 bases. V lost 4 bases and J lost 1; bases outside the gene matches: 3. This CDR3 is built from 15 residues. Germline values: CDR1 KGHSH, CDR2 LQKENI. CDR3 nucleotides: TGTGCCAGCTCACACAAGCGGGGGGGCACAGATACGCAGTATTTT. It is translated as CASSHKRGGTDTQYF.

The V call is TRBV15, the J call TRBJ2-7; 11 nucleotides align to TRBD1. V lost 4 bases and J lost 4; bases outside the gene matches: 3. The germline V gene has CDR1 LNHNV and CDR2 YYDKDF (reference sequence). This CDR3 contains 14 residues. In nucleotides, the CDR3 is TGTGCCACCAGCACCGGGACAGGGGGTTACGAGCAGTACTTC. Residues: CATSTGTGGYEQYF.

This clone was seen a single time. The chain carries TRBV30 and TRBJ1-1; possible D gene TRBD1, 6 bases. Germline V CDR1 and CDR2: GTSNPN, SVGIG (reference sequence). This CDR3 is 13 amino acids long. V lost 5 bases and J 6 bases, leaving 16 bases between the germline ends. The CDR3 protein is CAWGTGRSPEAFF. As DNA, the CDR3 is TGTGCCTGGGGCACAGGGAGATCCCCTGAAGCTTTCTTT. The whole variable domain, filled in from reference TRBV30 and TRBJ1-1, reads SQTIHQWPATLVQPVGSPLSLECTVEGTSNPNLYWYRQAAGRGLQLLFYSVGIGQISSEVPQNLSASRPQDRQFILSSKKLLLSDSGFYLCAWGTGRSPEAFFGQGTRLTVV.

The rearrangement links TRBV5-4 to TRBJ2-2; 12 nucleotides align to TRBD2. The germline V gene encodes CDR1 SGHNT and CDR2 YYREEE (reference sequence). The CDR3 extends over 16 amino acids. V dropped 4 bases and J dropped 4; count of bases not matched to a gene: 5. The DNA for the CDR3 is TGTGCCAGCAGCCTGACTAGCGGGGGCCCCACCGGGGAGCTGTTTTTT. Its translation: CASSLTSGGPTGELFF.

The table lists this clone with a count of one. The chain is built from TRBV29-1 and TRBJ2-5, with 7 nucleotides matching TRBD1. This CDR3 is built from 14 residues. Germline loops: CDR1 SQVTM, CDR2 ANQGSEA. The ends lost 4 bases at V and 5 bases at J; junction bases unmatched: 10. The CDR3 region is CSVGAGTATETQYF. The CDR3 DNA sequence: TGCAGCGTTGGTGCCGGGACAGCCACCGAGACCCAGTACTTC.

This clone showed up just a few times. V and J are TRBV28 and TRBJ2-3, with 10 bases matching TRBD2. With V trimmed by 6 bases and J by 0 bases, 9 bases remained unmatched. The germline V gene encodes CDR1 MDHEN and CDR2 SYDVKM. This CDR3 spans 17 amino acids. The CDR3 DNA is TGTGCCAGCAGGATTCCTAGCGGGAGAGGGAGCACAGATACGCAGTATTTT. Encoded protein: CASRIPSGRGSTDTQYF. The whole variable domain, filled in from reference TRBV28 and TRBJ2-3, reads DVKVTQSSRYLVKRTGEKVFLECVQDMDHENMFWYRQDPGLGLRLIYFSYDVKMKEKGDIPEGYSVSREKKERFSLILESASTNQTSMYLCASRIPSGRGSTDTQYFGPGTRLTVL.

This chain joins TRBV19 and TRBJ2-5, with D maybe TRBD1 (5 bases). This CDR3 has 14 residues. V was trimmed by 6 bases and J by 4 bases, leaving 15 bases between them. Germline V gene sequence: CDR1 LNHDA, CDR2 SQIVND (reference sequence). CDR3 nucleotides: TGTGCCAGTAGATCGGAGTCAGGGCGAGAGACCCAGTACTTC. Protein sequence: CASRSESGRETQYF.

V is TRBV10-1 and J is TRBJ2-7; 9 bases match TRBD2. J was trimmed by 10 bases and V by 6 bases; bases with no gene match: 13. Germline loops: CDR1 WNHNN, CDR2 SYGVQD (reference sequence). This CDR3 comprises 14 residues. In DNA form, the CDR3 reads TGCGCCAGCAGCACTCGGGGTAGCGGGGGCCCCCAGTACTTC. It yields the protein CASSTRGSGGPQYF.

This clone has only a few counts. The CDR3 region is CASSLTGGVEKLFF. DNA for the CDR3: TGTGCCAGCAGCTTGACAGGGGGCGTAGAAAAACTGTTTTTT. The V gene is TRBV7-2, the J gene TRBJ1-4; TRBD1 aligns across 10 bases. Germline V CDR1 and CDR2: SGHTA, FQGNSA. The V segment lost 3 bases and the J segment 8 bases; nucleotides outside the gene matches: 3. CDR3 size: 14 residues.

The chain joins TRBV6-4 to TRBJ2-1; TRBD2 matches 9 bases. Germline V gene data show CDR1 as MRHNA and CDR2 as SNTAGT. V lost 0 bases and J lost 4; bases outside the gene matches: 10. The CDR3 is 18 residues long. The CDR3 reads CASSDSSIGAGGYNEQFF. DNA for the CDR3: TGTGCCAGCAGTGACTCGAGTATTGGAGCGGGGGGTTACAATGAGCAGTTCTTC.

J is TRBJ2-2 and V is TRBV5-4; D is ambiguous. This CDR3 has 16 residues. From germline, CDR1 is SGHNT and CDR2 YYREEE (reference sequence). V was cut by 0 bases and J by 0 bases, with 9 bases left in between. CDR3 loop: CASSLEVSANTGELFF. The CDR3 DNA reads as TGTGCCAGCAGCTTGGAAGTCTCGGCGAACACCGGGGAGCTGTTTTTT.

J is TRBJ2-1 and V is TRBV15, with a possible D match to TRBD2 (6 bases). Trimming left V 0 bases short and J 6 bases short, with 15 bases between. Germline V lookup: CDR1 LNHNV, CDR2 YYDKDF (reference sequence). The CDR3 runs 16 residues. CDR3 nucleotide sequence: TGTGCCACCAGCAGAGATCGTGGAGGGACGATCAATGAGCAGTTCTTC. The encoded protein is CATSRDRGGTINEQFF.

This clone was seen a few times. V usage is TRBV28 and J usage is TRBJ2-1; 10 bases match TRBD2. Trimming removed 2 bases from V and 1 base from J; junction bases left unmatched: 2. This CDR3 has 16 amino acids. Per the germline V gene, CDR1 is MDHEN and CDR2 is SYDVKM. The CDR3 here is CASSLTSGASYNEQFF. DNA of the CDR3: TGTGCCAGCAGTTTAACTAGCGGGGCTTCCTACAATGAGCAGTTCTTC.